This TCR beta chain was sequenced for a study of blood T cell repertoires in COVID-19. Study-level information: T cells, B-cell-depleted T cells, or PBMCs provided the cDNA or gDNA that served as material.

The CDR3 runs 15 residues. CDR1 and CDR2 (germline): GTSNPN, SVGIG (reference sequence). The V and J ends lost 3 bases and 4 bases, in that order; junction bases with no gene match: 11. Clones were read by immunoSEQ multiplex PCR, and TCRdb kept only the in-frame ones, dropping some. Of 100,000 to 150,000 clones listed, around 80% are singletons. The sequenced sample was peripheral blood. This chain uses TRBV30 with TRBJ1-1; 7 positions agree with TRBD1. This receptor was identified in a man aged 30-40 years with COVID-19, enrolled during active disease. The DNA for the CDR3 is TGTGCCTGGAGGTACTCTGGGACAGCCGGCACTGAAGCTTTCTTT. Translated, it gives CAWRYSGTAGTEAFF.